These 5 T cell receptor beta chains share one sample of origin, sequenced in a study of Ad26.COV2.S vaccination and SARS-CoV-2 variants. Treatment of the sample: 15 to 20 received Ad26.COV2.S at low or high dose, single or two shots; 5 received placebo; per-sample allocation not given. Collection of the samples took place on day 63 after the first injection of vaccine or placebo. Some clones are missing from TCRdb's copy, which holds only in-frame ones; the method was immunoSEQ multiplex PCR. Of 450,000 to 550,000 clones in the sample, 85% to 90% were seen once. Sequencing used peripheral blood, obtained in a trial of Ad26.COV2.S vaccine versus placebo. The receptors stem from a person aged 18-60 years who received the Ad26.COV2.S COVID-19 vaccine or a placebo.

The chain employs TRBV30 and TRBJ2-6; perhaps D is TRBD1 or TRBD2 (6 bases each). The V end lost 4 bases, the J end lost 0 bases, and 13 bases lay between the germline ends. Germline lookup yields CDR1 GTSNPN and CDR2 SVGIG (reference sequence). CDR3 size: 16 residues. The CDR3 bases are TGTGCCTGGATGGGGGCGGGGAACTCTGGGGCCAACGTCCTGACTTTC. Its protein is CAWMGAGNSGANVLTF.

This chain joins TRBV29-1 and TRBJ2-2; D not certain. CDR1 SQVTM and CDR2 ANQGSEA come from the germline V gene. The CDR3 is made up of 14 amino acids. V gave up 4 bases and J gave up 0 bases, with 9 bases separating them. CDR3 nucleotide sequence: TGCAGCGTTGGTCCCAACGCGAACACCGGGGAGCTGTTTTTT. Translation gives CSVGPNANTGELFF.

On this clone itself: The sample contains more than one DNA sequence encoding this CDR3. The chain employs TRBV9 and TRBJ2-1; 7 bases align to TRBD2. The germline gives CDR1 SGDLS, CDR2 YYNGEE. This CDR3 has 16 residues. With V trimmed by 2 bases and J by 0 bases, 5 bases remained unmatched. CDR3 DNA sequence: TGTGCCAGCAGCGTGTCCGGGGGGAGCTCCTACAATGAGCAGTTCTTC. Protein sequence: CASSVSGGSSYNEQFF.

This chain connects TRBV4-3 to TRBJ1-1; D might be TRBD1 (5 bases). The CDR3 has 15 amino acids. Germline V gene sequence: CDR1 LGHNA, CDR2 YSLEER. Trimming removed 1 base at V and 4 bases at J, with 13 bases between. This CDR3 reads CASSQAGASSTEAFF. CDR3 nucleotides: TGCGCCAGCAGCCAAGCTGGGGCCTCGTCCACTGAAGCTTTCTTT.

The chain links TRBV7-2 to TRBJ2-7, with TRBD2 identical over 9 bases. CDR3 length: 14 amino acids. Germline CDR1 and CDR2: SGHTA and FQGNSA. With V trimmed by 3 bases and J by 3 bases, 3 bases remained unmatched. The chain's CDR3 is CASSLGGRDYEQYV. CDR3 DNA: TGTGCCAGCAGCTTGGGCGGGAGGGACTACGAGCAGTACGTC.